This TCR beta chain was sequenced during a study of cytomegalovirus exposure and HLA in healthy donors. Overall study results and limits: Published work reported that the classifier diagnosed cytomegalovirus status with high specificity and sensitivity. The study labeled fewer than 200 TCR beta chains cytomegalovirus-associated.

Trimming removed 10 bases from V and 7 bases from J; junction bases left unmatched: 3. This CDR3 is built from 12 residues. The germline gives CDR1 SGHVS, CDR2 FNYEAQ. Note on this clone: Its antigen remains unknown.

Generated by immunoSEQ multiplex PCR, the TCRdb table keeps only in-frame clones and is missing some. The table lists 80,000 to 95,000 clones, 96% of them singletons, with 1.3% in the top ten. The sequence came from a woman between 18 and 29 years old in good health and CMV-seronegative. The sample was PBMCs. The chain combines TRBV7-6 with TRBJ2-2; TRBD2 matches 10 bases. CDR3 nucleotide sequence: TGTGCCATCGTAGCGGGAGGCGGGGAGCTGTTTTTT. Residues: CAIVAGGGELFF.